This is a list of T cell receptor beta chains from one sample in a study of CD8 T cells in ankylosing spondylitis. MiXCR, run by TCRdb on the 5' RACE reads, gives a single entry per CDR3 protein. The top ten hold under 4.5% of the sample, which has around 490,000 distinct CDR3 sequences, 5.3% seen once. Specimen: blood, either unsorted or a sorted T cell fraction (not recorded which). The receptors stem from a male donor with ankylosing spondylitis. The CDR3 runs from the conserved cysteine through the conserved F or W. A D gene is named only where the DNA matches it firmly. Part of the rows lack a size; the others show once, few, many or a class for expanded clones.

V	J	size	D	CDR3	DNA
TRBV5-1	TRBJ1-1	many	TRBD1	CASSRDRGPVTEAFF	TGCGCCAGCAGCCGGGACAGGGGGCCGGTGACTGAAGCTTTCTTT
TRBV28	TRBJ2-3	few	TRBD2	CASSLGSSGPGPTDTQYF	TGTGCCAGCAGTTTAGGATCTAGCGGGCCCGGGCCGACAGATACGCAGTATTTT
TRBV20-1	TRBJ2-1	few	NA	CQRQGTSSYNEQFF	TGCCAGCGCCAGGGCACTAGCTCCTACAATGAGCAGTTCTTC
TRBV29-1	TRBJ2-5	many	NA	CSVTFISRDPGETQYF	TGCAGCGTTACCTTCATCTCCAGGGATCCCGGGGAGACCCAGTACTTC
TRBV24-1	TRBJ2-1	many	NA	CATSDLVGSNEQFF	TGTGCCACCAGTGATTTAGTCGGGAGCAATGAGCAGTTCTTC
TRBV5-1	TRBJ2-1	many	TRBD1	CASSQQRQGLNEQFF	TGCGCCAGCAGCCAGCAGAGACAGGGCCTCAATGAGCAGTTCTTC
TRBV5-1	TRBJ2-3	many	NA	CASSPRIEGEKQYF	TGCGCCAGCAGCCCCCGGATTGAGGGGGAAAAGCAGTATTTT
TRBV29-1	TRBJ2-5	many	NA	CSVEDWASRQTQYF	TGCAGCGTTGAAGATTGGGCTAGCAGGCAGACCCAGTACTTC
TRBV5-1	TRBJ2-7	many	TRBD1	CASSQKGQGFYEQYF	TGCGCCAGCAGCCAGAAGGGACAGGGCTTTTACGAGCAGTACTTC
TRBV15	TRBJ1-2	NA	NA	CATSRDLRGGYTF	TGTGCCACCAGCAGAGATTTAAGGGGTGGCTACACCTTC
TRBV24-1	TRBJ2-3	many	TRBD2	CATSDPGLEAQYF	TGTGCCACCAGTGATCCAGGACTAGAAGCGCAGTATTTT
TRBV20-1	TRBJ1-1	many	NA	CSARVGHYTEAFF	TGCAGTGCTAGAGTTGGACACTACACTGAAGCTTTCTTT
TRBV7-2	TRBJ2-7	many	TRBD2	CASSLRAGGPHEQYF	TGTGCCAGCAGCTTACGGGCGGGGGGGCCGCACGAGCAGTACTTC
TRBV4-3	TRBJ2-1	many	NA	CASSQAGGNAYNEQFF	TGCGCCAGCAGCCAAGCGGGGGGCAATGCCTACAATGAGCAGTTCTTC
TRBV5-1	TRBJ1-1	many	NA	CASSLLGGKNTEAFF	TGCGCCAGCAGCTTATTAGGCGGCAAGAACACTGAAGCTTTCTTT
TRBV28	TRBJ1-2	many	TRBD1	CASLGDRDFNYGYTF	TGTGCCAGTTTAGGGGACAGGGACTTCAACTATGGCTACACCTTC
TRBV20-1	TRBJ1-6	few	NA	CCARDLGTEIRSYNSPLHF	TGCTGTGCTAGAGATCTCGGGACGGAGATTCGGTCCTATAATTCACCCCTCCACTTT
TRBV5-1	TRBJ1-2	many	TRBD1	CASWDSSGYGYTF	TGCGCCAGTTGGGACAGTTCGGGCTATGGCTACACCTTC
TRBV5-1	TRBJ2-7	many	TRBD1	CASRTGSIHEQYF	TGCGCCAGCCGGACAGGGTCAATCCACGAGCAGTACTTC
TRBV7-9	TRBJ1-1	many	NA	CASSFPANTEAFF	TGTGCCAGCAGCTTCCCAGCGAACACTGAAGCTTTCTTT
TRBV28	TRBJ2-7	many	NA	CASSSLRDEQYF	TGTGCCAGCAGTTCCTTGCGGGACGAGCAGTACTTC
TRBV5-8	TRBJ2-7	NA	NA	CASRRRGGTYEQYF	TGTGCCAGCAGGCGCAGGGGGGGCACCTACGAGCAGTACTTC
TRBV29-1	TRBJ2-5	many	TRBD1	CSVRRDSQETQYF	TGCAGCGTGCGCCGGGACAGCCAAGAGACCCAGTACTTC
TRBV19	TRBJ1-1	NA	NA	CASSIRVQLMNTEAFF	TGTGCCAGTAGTATAAGGGTTCAGCTGATGAACACTGAAGCTTTCTTT
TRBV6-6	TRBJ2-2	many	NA	CASSKYTGELFF	TGTGCCAGCAGTAAATACACCGGGGAGCTGTTTTTT
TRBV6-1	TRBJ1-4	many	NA	CASRDRDTEKLFF	TGTGCCAGCAGGGACCGGGACACCGAAAAACTGTTTTTT
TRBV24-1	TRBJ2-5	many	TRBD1	CATSDPGQGKETQYF	TGTGCCACCAGTGACCCCGGACAGGGGAAAGAGACCCAGTACTTC
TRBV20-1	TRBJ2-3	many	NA	CSAGDPHTDTQYF	TGCAGTGCCGGCGATCCGCACACAGATACGCAGTATTTT
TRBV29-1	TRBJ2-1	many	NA	CSVGYLVAAYNEQFF	TGCAGCGTTGGATATTTGGTTGCGGCCTACAATGAGCAGTTCTTC
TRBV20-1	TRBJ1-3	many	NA	CSARSMGGNTIYF	TGCAGTGCTAGATCGATGGGAGGAAACACCATATATTTT
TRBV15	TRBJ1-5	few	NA	CATAGDRNQPQHF	TGTGCCACGGCAGGAGACCGTAATCAGCCCCAGCATTTT
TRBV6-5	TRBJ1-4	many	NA	CASSYRIKREKLFF	TGTGCCAGCAGTTACCGGATAAAGAGAGAAAAACTGTTTTTT
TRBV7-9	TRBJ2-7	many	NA	CASSLGAHSYEQYF	TGTGCCAGCAGCCTGGGGGCCCACTCCTACGAGCAGTACTTC
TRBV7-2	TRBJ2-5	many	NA	CASSFGIRVAQYF	TGTGCCAGCAGCTTTGGGATACGAGTGGCCCAGTACTTC
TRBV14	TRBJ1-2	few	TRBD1	CASRRQGDVHGYTF	TGTGCCAGCAGGAGACAGGGGGACGTACATGGCTACACCTTC
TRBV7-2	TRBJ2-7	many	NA	CASSPDPSYEQYF	TGTGCCAGCAGCCCCGACCCGAGTTACGAGCAGTACTTC
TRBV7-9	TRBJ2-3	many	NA	CASSQEVRPGTDTQYF	TGTGCCAGCAGCCAAGAGGTGCGGCCCGGCACAGATACGCAGTATTTT
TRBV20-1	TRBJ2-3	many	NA	CSARDRDRAQYF	TGCAGTGCTAGAGATAGGGATCGGGCGCAGTATTTT
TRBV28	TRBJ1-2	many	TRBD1	CASSFISPGTGGVGGHGYTF	TGTGCCAGCAGTTTCATTAGTCCCGGGACAGGGGGCGTCGGGGGACATGGCTACACCTTC
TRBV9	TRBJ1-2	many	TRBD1	CASSVVPGGGYGYTF	TGTGCCAGCAGCGTAGTTCCAGGGGGCGGCTATGGCTACACCTTC
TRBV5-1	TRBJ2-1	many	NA	CASSLGTFNEQFF	TGCGCCAGCAGCTTGGGGACGTTCAATGAGCAGTTCTTC
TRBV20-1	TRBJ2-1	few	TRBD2	CSARDGSGLAGGGAYNEQFF	TGCAGTGCTAGAGATGGGTCAGGACTAGCGGGAGGGGGAGCCTACAATGAGCAGTTCTTC
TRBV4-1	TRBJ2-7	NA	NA	CASSQVYGGREQYF	TGCGCCAGCAGCCAAGTATACGGGGGACGGGAGCAGTACTTC
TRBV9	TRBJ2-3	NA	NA	CASSTRTGSDTQYF	TGTGCCAGCAGCACAAGAACAGGGTCGGATACGCAGTATTTT
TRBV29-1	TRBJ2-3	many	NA	CSVEAGVPDTQYF	TGCAGCGTTGAGGCAGGGGTGCCAGATACGCAGTATTTT
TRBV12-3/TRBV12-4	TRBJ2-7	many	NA	CASRGSGSSYEQYF	TGTGCCAGCAGGGGTTCCGGGAGCTCCTACGAGCAGTACTTC
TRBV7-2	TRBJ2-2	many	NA	CASTLTGYGAGELFF	TGTGCCAGCACCCTGACAGGTTATGGAGCCGGGGAGCTGTTTTTT
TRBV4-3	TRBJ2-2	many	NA	CASSHPPGGELFF	TGCGCCAGCAGCCACCCCCCGGGCGGGGAGCTGTTTTTT
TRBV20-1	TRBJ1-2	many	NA	CSALVTGSKDGYTF	TGCAGTGCCCTGGTTACAGGGTCGAAGGATGGCTACACCTTC
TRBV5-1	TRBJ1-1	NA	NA	CASSLEPGQTEAFF	TGCGCCAGCAGCTTGGAGCCGGGACAAACTGAAGCTTTCTTT
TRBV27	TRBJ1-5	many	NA	CASSSSFSNQPQHF	TGTGCCAGCAGCTCCTCCTTTAGTAATCAGCCCCAGCATTTT
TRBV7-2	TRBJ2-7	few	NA	CASSRRSSSYEQYF	TGTGCCAGCAGCCGGCGGTCGAGCTCCTACGAGCAGTACTTC
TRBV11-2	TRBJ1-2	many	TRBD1	CASSQGGGLPYYGYTF	TGTGCCAGCAGCCAGGGGGGAGGCCTGCCTTACTATGGCTACACCTTC
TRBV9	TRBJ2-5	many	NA	CASSVGGREETQYF	TGTGCCAGCAGCGTAGGCGGTCGGGAGGAGACCCAGTACTTC
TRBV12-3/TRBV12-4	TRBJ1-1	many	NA	CASSLFGLTEAFF	TGTGCCAGCAGTTTGTTTGGTCTAACTGAAGCTTTCTTT